The 27 T cell receptor beta chains presented below share a single source sample, sequenced in a study of blood T cells in healthy people across ages (dated by TCRdb to 2014 to 2015). Library preparation used 5' RACE. Sequenced using an Illumina HiSeq 2500. A second PCR of roughly 7 to 11 cycles was run with a J-beta primer mix and a sample-barcoded 5' primer. In-frame beta chains were kept once TCRdb had trimmed the public reads at Q25 with fastp and called clones with MiXCR. When rows share a CDR3 protein, they turn into one entry using the most common DNA and genes. The sample table shows 650,000 or so distinct CDR3 sequences, and over 40% are seen once. The ten biggest clones cover about 13% of the sample. The sequenced material came from blood. The receptor source for this set is a woman of 80 years or more in good health.

This clonotype has at least ten counts. The genes are TRBV5-1 and TRBJ1-2; the D is unclear. V lost 2 bases, J lost 7 bases, and 9 bases lay in between. The CDR3 is 12 amino acids. Germline-derived CDR1 and CDR2 are SGHRS and YFSETQ. CDR3 sequence: CASSLTDPGYTF. CDR3 sequence (DNA): TGCGCCAGCAGCTTAACAGACCCTGGCTACACCTTC.

V and J are TRBV30 and TRBJ2-1; D gene uncertain. This CDR3 has 12 residues. V lost 8 bases, J lost 5 bases, and 13 bases lay in between. The V gene's germline CDR1 is GTSNPN and CDR2 SVGIG (reference sequence). CDR3 in amino acids: CAQKGGNNEQFF. The CDR3 DNA reads TGTGCCCAGAAAGGCGGTAACAATGAGCAGTTCTTC.

CDR3 nucleotides: TGCAGTGCTGGCGGCGGCTCCTACAATGAGCAGTACTTC. Translating gives CSAGGGSYNEQYF. The V gene is TRBV20-1, the J gene TRBJ2-1; D is unclear. The DNA end is a closer match to TRBJ2-7, so the J assignment may be wrong. The germline gives CDR1 DFQATT, CDR2 SNEGSKA (reference sequence). This CDR3 is built from 13 residues.

Concerning this clonotype itself: Possible read error: a much larger clone is one base away. The V gene is TRBV7-9, the J gene TRBJ2-1; TRBD2 might be the D (6 bases). The V gene's germline CDR1 is SEHNR and CDR2 FQNEAQ (reference sequence). The CDR3 loop spans 14 amino acids. V lost 1 base and J lost 9, with 13 bases in between. The CDR3, as DNA: TGTGCCAGCAGCTTAGTCCGGATTAGCGGTGAGCAGTTCTTC. It encodes CASSLVRISGEQFF.

In this sample, this clonotype turned up many times. The chain couples TRBV2 to TRBJ1-2, with D unclear. The germline V gene has CDR1 SNHLY and CDR2 FYNNEI. The length of the CDR3 is 11 residues. Trimming cost V 2 bases and J 8 bases, with 6 bases left between them. CDR3 residues: CASSEFGGYTF. DNA of the CDR3: TGTGCCAGCAGTGAATTTGGCGGCTACACCTTC. The full variable domain, in which reference TRBV2 and TRBJ1-2 provide the parts outside the CDR3, is EPEVTQTPSHQVTQMGQEVILRCVPISNHLYFYWYRQILGQKVEFLVSFYNNEISEKSEIFDDQFSVERPDGSNFTLKIRSTKLEDSAMYFCASSEFGGYTFGSGTRLTVV.

A few counts support this clonotype. The chain has TRBV5-1 and TRBJ2-1; 9 bases are a match to TRBD2. CDR1 SGHRS and CDR2 YFSETQ come from the germline V gene. The CDR3 spans 18 residues. Losses at the gene ends were 1 base for V and 0 bases for J; bases not matched to a gene: 8. The CDR3 sequence is CASSLSLAGKSSYNEQFF. As DNA, the CDR3 is TGCGCCAGCAGCTTGTCTCTAGCGGGGAAAAGCTCCTACAATGAGCAGTTCTTC. The full variable domain, rest sourced from reference TRBV5-1 and TRBJ2-1, is KAGVTQTPRYLIKTRGQQVTLSCSPISGHRSVSWYQQTPGQGLQFLFEYFSETQRNKGNFPGRFSGRQFSNSRSEMNVSTLELGDSALYLCASSLSLAGKSSYNEQFFGPGTRLTVL.

The chain employs TRBV7-9 and TRBJ2-1; D is possibly TRBD2 (6 bases). V lost 8 bases and J lost 0, with 14 bases in between. CDR1 and CDR2 from the germline V gene are SEHNR and FQNEAQ (reference sequence). There are 15 residues in the CDR3. The DNA of the CDR3 is TGTGCCAGCCCCCCGGAGGGGAGCTCCTACAATGAGCAGTTCTTC. Amino acids: CASPPEGSSYNEQFF.

This clonotype was counted a few times. Since a much larger clone is just one base distant, this may be a read error. The chain uses TRBV5-1 and TRBJ2-5; TRBD2 agrees at 9 bases. This CDR3 has 14 amino acids. After removal of 4 bases from V and 5 bases from J, the junction contained 6 bases not matched to a gene. The germline V gene has CDR1 SGHRS and CDR2 YFSETQ. The CDR3 region has the DNA TGCGCCAGCAGCGTGGGACTAGCTGCGGAGACCCAGTACTTC. It encodes CASSVGLAAETQYF.

The chain employs TRBV20-1 and TRBJ2-3; 7 bases are a match to TRBD2. CDR1 DFQATT and CDR2 SNEGSKA come from the germline V gene (reference sequence). Trimming cost V 1 base and J 0 bases; bases outside gene matches: 19. The CDR3 contains 20 residues. CDR3 sequence (DNA): TGCAGTGCTAGAGCATATCTTTTGCGGGAGTTGCAAATTAGCACAGATACGCAGTATTTT. The encoded protein is CSARAYLLRELQISTDTQYF.

This clonotype was counted ten times or more. The V gene is TRBV4-1, the J gene TRBJ2-1, with 11 bases fitting TRBD2. The germline V gene has CDR1 MGHRA and CDR2 YSYEKL. J was trimmed by 5 bases and V by 0 bases; bases with no gene match: 9. The CDR3 runs 18 residues. The CDR3, as DNA: TGCGCCAGCAGCCAAGATTTCACTAGCGGGAGCATCGACAATGAGCAGTTCTTC. Its translation is CASSQDFTSGSIDNEQFF.

The table lists this clonotype with many counts. The CDR3 sequence is CASSQDGGTSGRNTQYF. CDR3 DNA: TGCGCCAGCAGCCAAGATGGGGGAACTAGCGGGAGGAACACGCAGTATTTT. This rearrangement joins TRBV4-1 to TRBJ2-3; TRBD2 matches at 12 bases. The CDR3 has 17 residues. CDR1 is MGHRA, CDR2 YSYEKL, per germline. Germline trimming cut 0 bases from V and 9 bases from J; bases unmatched to any gene: 10.

The rearrangement links TRBV7-6 to TRBJ1-4, with 7 bases matching TRBD1. Trimming cost V 5 bases and J 8 bases; bases outside gene matches: 11. The CDR3 contains 15 residues. Germline values: CDR1 SGHVS, CDR2 FNYEAQ. CDR3 sequence: CASSPRDSFGEKLFF. The CDR3 region has the DNA TGTGCCAGCAGCCCTCGGGACAGTTTTGGCGAAAAACTGTTTTTT.

This clonotype was seen a handful of times. The CDR3 DNA reads TGTGCCAGCAGCTTCGGAAACAGGGGGGCCGGGGAGCTGTTTTTT. Amino acids: CASSFGNRGAGELFF. V and J are TRBV11-3 and TRBJ2-2; 8 bases map to TRBD1. After removal of 3 bases from V and 6 bases from J, the junction contained 6 bases not matched to a gene. Germline V gene sequence: CDR1 SGHNT, CDR2 YENEEA. The CDR3 has 15 residues.

This clonotype has a count of ten or more. A single base separates this from a much larger clone, so it may be a read error. This chain uses TRBV6-6 with TRBJ2-7; 9 positions agree with TRBD1. The CDR3 has 14 amino acids. Germline V gene lookup returns CDR1 MNHNY and CDR2 SVGAGI (reference sequence). Trimming cost V 2 bases and J 2 bases; bases outside gene matches: 1. The CDR3 region is CASSYGTGTYEQYF. CDR3 sequence (DNA): TGTGCCAGCAGTTACGGGACAGGGACCTACGAGCAGTACTTC.

The chain joins TRBV29-1 to TRBJ2-5; D tentatively reads TRBD1 or TRBD2 (6 bases each). Trimming removed 2 bases from V and 11 bases from J, with 21 bases in between. The CDR3 sequence is 14 residues long. The germline gives CDR1 SQVTM, CDR2 ANQGSEA. The CDR3 loop reads CSVEPGAGYNEQYF. The CDR3 DNA reads as TGCAGCGTTGAACCGGGGGCTGGCTACAATGAGCAGTACTTC.

The chain is built from TRBV20-1 and TRBJ1-6; maybe TRBD1 (5 bases). The CDR3 is 14 residues long. Trimming cost V 6 bases and J 5 bases, with 14 bases left between them. Germline values: CDR1 DFQATT, CDR2 SNEGSKA (reference sequence). As DNA, the CDR3 is TGCAGTGCCGGCGGGGGTACAAATAATTCACCCCTCCACTTT. It codes for CSAGGGTNNSPLHF.

This chain uses TRBV7-8 with TRBJ2-2; 10 bases agree with TRBD2. Germline V gene sequence: CDR1 SGHVS, CDR2 FQNEAQ. This CDR3 contains 17 residues. Germline trimming cut 1 base from V and 5 bases from J; bases unmatched to any gene: 7. The CDR3 is CASSLVASGSKTGELFF. The CDR3 nucleotides are TGTGCCAGCAGCTTAGTGGCTAGCGGGAGTAAAACCGGGGAGCTGTTTTTT. Full variable domain (rest looked up from reference TRBV7-8 and TRBJ2-2): GAGVSQSPRYKVAKRGQDVALRCDPISGHVSLFWYQQALGQGPEFLTYFQNEAQLDKSGLPSDRFFAERPEGSVSTLKIQRTQQEDSAVYLCASSLVASGSKTGELFFGEGSRLTVL.

A word on this clonotype: Being one base from a much bigger clone, this may be a read error. V is TRBV20-1 and J is TRBJ2-1; D unclear. The V end was cut by 5 bases, the J end by 4 bases, with 12 bases between. The CDR3 spans 13 residues. Germline V lookup: CDR1 DFQATT, CDR2 SNEGSKA (reference sequence). This chain's CDR3 is CSADLPLYNEQFF. The CDR3 nucleotides read TGCAGTGCTGACTTACCCCTTTACAATGAGCAGTTCTTC.

The rearrangement joins TRBV5-1 to TRBJ2-3; D remains ambiguous. Germline V gene data show CDR1 as SGHRS and CDR2 as YFSETQ. The CDR3 length is 14 residues. V dropped 3 bases and J dropped 2 bases, with 10 bases sitting between them. CDR3 DNA sequence: TGCGCCAGCAGCTCCCAGACAATCACAGATACGCAGTATTTT. It is translated as CASSSQTITDTQYF.

The chain has TRBV2 and TRBJ2-1; no reliable D call. Germline V lookup: CDR1 SNHLY, CDR2 FYNNEI. Trimming cost V 9 bases and J 8 bases, with 20 bases left between them. The length of the CDR3 is 14 residues. The CDR3 nucleotides are TGTGCCAGTGGGCGACTCTCACTCGGCGATGAGCAGTTCTTC. It specifies CASGRLSLGDEQFF.

The sample holds one count of this clonotype. The V gene is TRBV9, the J gene TRBJ2-3; no clear D gene. The CDR3 extends over 19 amino acids. Trimming removed 0 bases at V and 0 bases at J, with 20 bases between. Germline CDR1 and CDR2: SGDLS and YYNGEE. DNA for the CDR3: TGTGCCAGCAGCGTAGGCATTCTTAGGAGAACTTCTAGCACAGATACGCAGTATTTT. Translated: CASSVGILRRTSSTDTQYF.

This clonotype was seen only a few times. V and J are TRBV12-3 or TRBV12-4 and TRBJ1-1; D might be TRBD1 (6 bases). V dropped 8 bases and J dropped 0 bases, with 19 bases sitting between them. The CDR3 extends over 16 amino acids. The CDR3 sequence is CASLGRGSLMNTEAFF. Written as DNA, the CDR3 is TGTGCCAGCCTGGGGAGGGGGTCGCTTATGAACACTGAAGCTTTCTTT.

A few counts support this clonotype. The chain couples TRBV29-1 to TRBJ2-5; perhaps TRBD1 as D (6 bases). The CDR3 has 12 residues. Trimming removed 6 bases from V and 1 base from J, with 9 bases in between. The germline CDR1 and CDR2 sequences are SQVTM and ANQGSEA. The CDR3 DNA reads TGCAGCGTGATGGACAGCCAAGAGACCCAGTACTTC. Encoded protein: CSVMDSQETQYF.

This clonotype has at least ten counts. The chain joins TRBV20-1 to TRBJ2-1, with D perhaps matching TRBD2 (5 bases). Trimming cost V 5 bases and J 3 bases, with 14 bases left between them. The CDR3 is made up of 14 amino acids. The germline V gene encodes CDR1 DFQATT and CDR2 SNEGSKA (reference sequence). The CDR3 DNA is TGCAGTGCTCAGGACTTTCTTGGCTACAATGAGCAGTTCTTC. It encodes CSAQDFLGYNEQFF.

This chain uses TRBV6-5 with TRBJ2-7, with D uncertain. The DNA end is a closer match to TRBJ2-5, so the J assignment may be wrong. The germline V gene encodes CDR1 MNHEY and CDR2 SVGAGI. CDR3 length: 13 amino acids. The CDR3 DNA sequence: TGTGCCAGCAGACCACGTTTCATCGAGACCCAGTACTTC. Encoded protein: CASRPRFIETQYF.

This clonotype turned up a few times. J is TRBJ2-1 and V is TRBV27; D not resolved. This CDR3 has 18 residues. CDR1 and CDR2 (germline): MNHEY, SMNVEV (reference sequence). Trimming removed 2 bases from V and 0 bases from J, with 17 bases in between. The CDR3 region has the DNA TGTGCCAGCAGTTTAGTATCCCCCTGGATTAGCTCCTACAATGAGCAGTTCTTC. Translation: CASSLVSPWISSYNEQFF.

This clonotype was detected only a few times. The rearrangement links TRBV20-1 to TRBJ1-2; D is ambiguous. V was pared by 0 bases and J by 5 bases, with 10 bases between. Germline V CDR1 and CDR2: DFQATT, SNEGSKA (reference sequence). There are 13 residues in the CDR3. The CDR3: CSARDHAGYGYTF. CDR3 bases: TGCAGTGCTAGAGATCACGCGGGTTATGGCTACACCTTC.